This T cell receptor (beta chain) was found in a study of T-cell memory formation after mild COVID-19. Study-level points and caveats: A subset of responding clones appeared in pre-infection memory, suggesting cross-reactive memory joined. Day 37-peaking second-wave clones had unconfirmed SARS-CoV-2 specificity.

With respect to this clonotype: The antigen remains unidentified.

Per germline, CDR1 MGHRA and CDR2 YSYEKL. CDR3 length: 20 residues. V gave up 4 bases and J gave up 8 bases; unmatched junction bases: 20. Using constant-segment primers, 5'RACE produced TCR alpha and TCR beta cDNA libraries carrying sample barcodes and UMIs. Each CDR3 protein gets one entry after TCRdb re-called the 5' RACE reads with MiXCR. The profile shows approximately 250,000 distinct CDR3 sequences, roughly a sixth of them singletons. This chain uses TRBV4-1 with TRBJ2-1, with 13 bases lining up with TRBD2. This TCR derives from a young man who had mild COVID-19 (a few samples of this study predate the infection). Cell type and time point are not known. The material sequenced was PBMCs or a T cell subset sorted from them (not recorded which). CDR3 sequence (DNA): TGCGCCAGCAGCCCTCTCCGACTAGCGGGGGGCCTCTCGGTGGGCGATGAGCAGTTCTTC. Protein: CASSPLRLAGGLSVGDEQFF.